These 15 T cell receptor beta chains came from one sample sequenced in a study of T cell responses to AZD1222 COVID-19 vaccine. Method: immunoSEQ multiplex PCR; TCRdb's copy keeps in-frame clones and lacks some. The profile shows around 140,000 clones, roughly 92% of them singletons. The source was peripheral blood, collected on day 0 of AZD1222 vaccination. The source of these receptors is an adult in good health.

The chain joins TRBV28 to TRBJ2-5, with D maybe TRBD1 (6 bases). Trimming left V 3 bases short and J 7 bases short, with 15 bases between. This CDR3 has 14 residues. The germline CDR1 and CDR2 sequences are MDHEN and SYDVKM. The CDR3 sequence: CASSLAGARGTQYF. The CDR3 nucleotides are TGTGCCAGCAGTTTGGCAGGGGCCCGAGGGACCCAGTACTTC.

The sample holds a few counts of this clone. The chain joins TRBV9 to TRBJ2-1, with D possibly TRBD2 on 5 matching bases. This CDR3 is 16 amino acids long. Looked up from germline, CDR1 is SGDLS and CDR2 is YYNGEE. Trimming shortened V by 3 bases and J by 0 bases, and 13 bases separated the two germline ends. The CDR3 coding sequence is TGTGCCAGCAGCGCTTACTCAGGAGGCTCCTACAATGAGCAGTTCTTC. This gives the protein CASSAYSGGSYNEQFF.

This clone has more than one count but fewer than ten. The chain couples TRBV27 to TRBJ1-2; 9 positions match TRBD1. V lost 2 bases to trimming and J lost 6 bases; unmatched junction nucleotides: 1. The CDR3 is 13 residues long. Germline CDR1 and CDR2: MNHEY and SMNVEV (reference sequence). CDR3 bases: TGTGCCAGCAGTTTAAGACAGGGGGATGGCTACACCTTC. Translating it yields CASSLRQGDGYTF.

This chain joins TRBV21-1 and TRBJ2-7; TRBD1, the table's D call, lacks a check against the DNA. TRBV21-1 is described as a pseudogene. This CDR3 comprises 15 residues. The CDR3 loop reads CASSKRDRVVYEQYF. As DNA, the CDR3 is TGTGCCAGCAGCAAAAGGGACAGGGTTGTTTACGAGCAGTACTTC.

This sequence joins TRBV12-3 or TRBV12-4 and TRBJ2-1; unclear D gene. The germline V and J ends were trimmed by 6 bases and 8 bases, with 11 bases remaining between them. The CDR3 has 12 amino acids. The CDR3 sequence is CASSQSLDEQFF. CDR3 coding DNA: TGTGCCAGCAGCCAATCCCTCGATGAGCAGTTCTTC.

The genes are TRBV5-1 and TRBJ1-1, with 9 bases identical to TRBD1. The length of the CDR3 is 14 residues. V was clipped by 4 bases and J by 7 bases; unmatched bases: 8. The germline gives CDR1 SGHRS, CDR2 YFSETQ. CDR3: CASSQQGAYNEAFF. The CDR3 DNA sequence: TGCGCCAGCAGCCAACAGGGGGCATATAATGAAGCTTTCTTT.

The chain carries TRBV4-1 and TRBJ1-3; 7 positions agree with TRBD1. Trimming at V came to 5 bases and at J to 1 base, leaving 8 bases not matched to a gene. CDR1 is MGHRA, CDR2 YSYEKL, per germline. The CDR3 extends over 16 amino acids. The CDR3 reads CASSRGRGGSGNTIYF. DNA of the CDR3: TGCGCCAGCAGCAGGGGGCGCGGAGGATCTGGAAACACCATATATTTT.

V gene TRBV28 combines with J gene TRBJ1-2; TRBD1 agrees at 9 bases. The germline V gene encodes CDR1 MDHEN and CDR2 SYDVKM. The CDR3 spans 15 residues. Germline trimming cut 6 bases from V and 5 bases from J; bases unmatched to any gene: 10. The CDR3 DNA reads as TGTGCCAGCAGCCCCAGGGGGACAGGGTCTTATGGCTACACCTTC. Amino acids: CASSPRGTGSYGYTF.

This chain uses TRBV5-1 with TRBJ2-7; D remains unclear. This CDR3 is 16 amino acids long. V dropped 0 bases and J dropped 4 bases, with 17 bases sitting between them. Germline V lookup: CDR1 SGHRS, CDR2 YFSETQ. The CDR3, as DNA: TGCGCCAGCAGCTTGGCCCCAGCGAAGGTACTTTACGAGCAGTACTTC. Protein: CASSLAPAKVLYEQYF.

CDR3 DNA: TGTGCCAGCAGCTTACGTCTAGCGGGCGGGGGAAGCACAGATACGCAGTATTTT. Translating gives CASSLRLAGGGSTDTQYF. The rearrangement links TRBV5-4 to TRBJ2-3; TRBD2 matches 8 bases. The J segment lost 0 bases and the V segment lost 2 bases, leaving 11 bases of the junction unmatched. The CDR3 is 18 residues long. Germline V CDR1 and CDR2: SGHNT, YYREEE (reference sequence). The full variable domain, rest sourced from reference TRBV5-4 and TRBJ2-3, is ETGVTQSPTHLIKTRGQQVTLRCSSQSGHNTVSWYQQALGQGPQFIFQYYREEENGRGNFPPRFSGLQFPNYSSELNVNALELDDSALYLCASSLRLAGGGSTDTQYFGPGTRLTVL.

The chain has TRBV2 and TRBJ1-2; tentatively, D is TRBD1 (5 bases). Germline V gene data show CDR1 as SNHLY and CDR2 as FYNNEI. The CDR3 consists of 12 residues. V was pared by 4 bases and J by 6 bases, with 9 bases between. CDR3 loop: CASSGGGDGYTF. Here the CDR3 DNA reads TGTGCCAGCAGTGGAGGAGGGGATGGCTACACCTTC.

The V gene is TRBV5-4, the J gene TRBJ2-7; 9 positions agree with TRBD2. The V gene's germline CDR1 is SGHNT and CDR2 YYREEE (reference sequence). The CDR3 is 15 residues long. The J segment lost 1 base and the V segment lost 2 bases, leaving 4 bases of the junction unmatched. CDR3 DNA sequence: TGTGCCAGCAGCTTAGGGACTAGCAGGTCCTACGAGCAGTACTTC. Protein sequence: CASSLGTSRSYEQYF.

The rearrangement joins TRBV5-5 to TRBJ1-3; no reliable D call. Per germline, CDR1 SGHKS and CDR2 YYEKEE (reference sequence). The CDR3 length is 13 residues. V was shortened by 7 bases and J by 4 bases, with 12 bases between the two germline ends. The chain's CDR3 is CASSGLGGNTIYF. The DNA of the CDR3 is TGTGCCAGCTCGGGTCTAGGAGGAAACACCATATATTTT.

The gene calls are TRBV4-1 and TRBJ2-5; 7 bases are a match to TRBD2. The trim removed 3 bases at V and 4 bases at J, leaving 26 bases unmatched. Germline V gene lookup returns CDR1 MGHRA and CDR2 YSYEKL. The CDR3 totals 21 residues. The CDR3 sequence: CASSHPFGQRERSTPLETQYF. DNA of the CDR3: TGCGCCAGCAGCCATCCTTTTGGGCAGCGGGAAAGGAGTACCCCTCTAGAGACCCAGTACTTC.

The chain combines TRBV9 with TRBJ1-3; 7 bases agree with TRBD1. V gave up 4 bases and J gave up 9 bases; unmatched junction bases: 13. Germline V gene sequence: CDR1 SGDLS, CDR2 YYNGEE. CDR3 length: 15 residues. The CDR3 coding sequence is TGTGCCAGCAGCCCAATACAGGGGCCGGTGGCCACCATATATTTT. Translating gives CASSPIQGPVATIYF.